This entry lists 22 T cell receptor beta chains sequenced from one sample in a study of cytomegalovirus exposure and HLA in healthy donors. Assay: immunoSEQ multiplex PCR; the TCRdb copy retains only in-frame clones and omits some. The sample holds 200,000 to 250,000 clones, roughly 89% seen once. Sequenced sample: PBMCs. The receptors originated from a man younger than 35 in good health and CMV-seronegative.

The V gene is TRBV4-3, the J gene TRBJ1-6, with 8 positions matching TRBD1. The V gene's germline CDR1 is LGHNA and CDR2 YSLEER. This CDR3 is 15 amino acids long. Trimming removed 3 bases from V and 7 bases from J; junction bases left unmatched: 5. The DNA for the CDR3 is TGCGCCAGCAGCCAGGAGACAGGGGAGAATTCACCCCTCCACTTT. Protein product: CASSQETGENSPLHF.

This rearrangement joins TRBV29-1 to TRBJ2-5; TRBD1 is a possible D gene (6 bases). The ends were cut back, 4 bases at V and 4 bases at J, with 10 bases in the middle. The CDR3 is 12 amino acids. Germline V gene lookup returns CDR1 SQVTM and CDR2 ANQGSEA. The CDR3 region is CSVAQGPETQYF. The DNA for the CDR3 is TGCAGCGTTGCACAGGGTCCAGAGACCCAGTACTTC.

CDR3 residues: CASIQGGWQNNEQFF. In nucleotides, the CDR3 is TGTGCCAGCATCCAAGGCGGGTGGCAAAACAATGAGCAGTTCTTC. The gene calls are TRBV28 and TRBJ2-1; D perhaps matches TRBD2 (5 bases). Trimming took 7 bases from V and 5 from J, leaving 18 bases between them. The CDR3 length is 15 residues. CDR1 is MDHEN and CDR2 is SYDVKM in the germline V gene.

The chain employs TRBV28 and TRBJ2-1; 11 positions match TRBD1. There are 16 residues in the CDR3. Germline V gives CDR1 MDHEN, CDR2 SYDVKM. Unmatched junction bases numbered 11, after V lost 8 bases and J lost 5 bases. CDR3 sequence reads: CASSPPGTGGNNEQFF. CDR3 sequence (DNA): TGTGCCAGCTCGCCCCCCGGGACAGGGGGAAACAATGAGCAGTTCTTC.

In DNA form, the CDR3 reads TGTGCCAGCAGTTACGTTTTTAGTTCCGGGGCCAACGTCCTGACTTTC. Its protein is CASSYVFSSGANVLTF. This rearrangement joins TRBV6-5 to TRBJ2-6; D uncertain. Germline CDR1 is MNHEY and CDR2 is SVGAGI. V was trimmed by 2 bases and J by 4 bases, leaving 12 bases between them. The CDR3 is 16 residues long.

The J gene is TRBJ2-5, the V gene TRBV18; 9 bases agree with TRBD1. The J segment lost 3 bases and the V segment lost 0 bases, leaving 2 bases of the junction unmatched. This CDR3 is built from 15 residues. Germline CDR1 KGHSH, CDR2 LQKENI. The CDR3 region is CASSPPGQGKETQYF. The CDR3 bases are TGTGCCAGCTCACCACCGGGACAGGGTAAAGAGACCCAGTACTTC.

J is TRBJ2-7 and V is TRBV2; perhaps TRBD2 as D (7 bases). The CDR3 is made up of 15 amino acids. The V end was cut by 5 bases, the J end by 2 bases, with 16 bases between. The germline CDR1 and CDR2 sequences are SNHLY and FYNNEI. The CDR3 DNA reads TGTGCCAGCAGTATCACCGGGGGGCCCACCTACGAGCAGTACTTC. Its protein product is CASSITGGPTYEQYF.

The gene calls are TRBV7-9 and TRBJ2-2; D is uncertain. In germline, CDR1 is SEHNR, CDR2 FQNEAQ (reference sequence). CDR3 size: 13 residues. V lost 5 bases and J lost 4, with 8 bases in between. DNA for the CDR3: TGTGCCAGCAGCCGACTTACCACCGGGGAGCTGTTTTTT. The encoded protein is CASSRLTTGELFF.

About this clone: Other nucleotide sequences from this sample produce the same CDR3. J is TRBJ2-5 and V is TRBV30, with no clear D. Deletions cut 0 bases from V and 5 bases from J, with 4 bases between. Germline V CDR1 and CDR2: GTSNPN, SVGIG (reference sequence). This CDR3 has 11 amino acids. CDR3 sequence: CAWSVLETQYF. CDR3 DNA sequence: TGTGCCTGGAGTGTACTGGAGACCCAGTACTTC.

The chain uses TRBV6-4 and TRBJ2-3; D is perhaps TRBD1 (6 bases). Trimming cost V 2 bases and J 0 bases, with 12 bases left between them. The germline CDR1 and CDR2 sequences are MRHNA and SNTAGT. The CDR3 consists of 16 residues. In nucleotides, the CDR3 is TGTGCCAGCAGTGACAGCGGACAGACTAGCACAGATACGCAGTATTTT. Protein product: CASSDSGQTSTDTQYF.

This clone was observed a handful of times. The CDR3 sequence: CASSQGGVGFYEQYF. The CDR3 DNA is TGTGCCAGCAGTCAGGGCGGGGTAGGTTTTTACGAGCAGTACTTC. The rearrangement joins TRBV7-9 to TRBJ2-7; weak D call: TRBD2 (6 bases). The germline V gene encodes CDR1 SEHNR and CDR2 FQNEAQ (reference sequence). The length of the CDR3 is 15 residues. V was cut by 6 bases and J by 4 bases, with 19 bases left in between.

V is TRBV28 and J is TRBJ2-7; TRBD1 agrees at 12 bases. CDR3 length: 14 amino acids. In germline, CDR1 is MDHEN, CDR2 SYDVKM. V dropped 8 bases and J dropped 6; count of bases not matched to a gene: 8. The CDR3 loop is CASGTGGATGEQYF. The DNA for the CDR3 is TGTGCCAGCGGGACAGGGGGCGCAACGGGCGAGCAGTACTTC.

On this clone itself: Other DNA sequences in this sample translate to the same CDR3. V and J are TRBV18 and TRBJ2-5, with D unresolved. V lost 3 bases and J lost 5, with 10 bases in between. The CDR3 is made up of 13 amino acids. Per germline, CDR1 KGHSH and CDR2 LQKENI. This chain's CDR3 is CASSPPSAETQYF. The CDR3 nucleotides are TGTGCCAGCTCACCCCCGAGCGCGGAGACCCAGTACTTC.

As DNA, the CDR3 is TGTGCCAGCTTCCGGGATCCCGCGAGCAATCAGCCCCAGCATTTT. Protein: CASFRDPASNQPQHF. The J gene is TRBJ1-5, the V gene TRBV6-1, with D uncertain. Trimming removed 8 bases from V and 1 base from J, with 15 bases in between. This CDR3 spans 15 amino acids. Germline CDR1 and CDR2: MNHNS and SASEGT.

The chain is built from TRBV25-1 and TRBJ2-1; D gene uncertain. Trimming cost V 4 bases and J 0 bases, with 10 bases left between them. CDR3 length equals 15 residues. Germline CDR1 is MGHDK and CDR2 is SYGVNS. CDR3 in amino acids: CASSATHSSYNEQFF. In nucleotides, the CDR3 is TGTGCCAGCAGTGCAACGCATAGCTCCTACAATGAGCAGTTCTTC.

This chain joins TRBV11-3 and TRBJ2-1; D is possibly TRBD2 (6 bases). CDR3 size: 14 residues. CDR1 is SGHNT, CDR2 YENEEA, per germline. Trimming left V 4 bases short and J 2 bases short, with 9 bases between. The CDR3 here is CASSWGGAYNEQFF. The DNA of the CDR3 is TGTGCCAGCAGCTGGGGCGGGGCCTACAATGAGCAGTTCTTC.

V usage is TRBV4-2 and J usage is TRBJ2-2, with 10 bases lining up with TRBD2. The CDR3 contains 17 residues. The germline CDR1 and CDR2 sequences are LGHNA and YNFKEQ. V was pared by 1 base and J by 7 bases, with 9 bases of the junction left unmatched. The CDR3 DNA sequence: TGTGCCAGCAGCCAAGCTGTGAGCGGGGGGGCCATCGGGGAGCTGTTTTTT. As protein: CASSQAVSGGAIGELFF.

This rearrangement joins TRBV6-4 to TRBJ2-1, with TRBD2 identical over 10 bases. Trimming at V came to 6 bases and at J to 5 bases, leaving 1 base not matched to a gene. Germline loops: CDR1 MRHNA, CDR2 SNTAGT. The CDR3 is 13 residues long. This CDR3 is CASSGLADNEQFF. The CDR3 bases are TGTGCCAGCAGCGGACTAGCGGACAATGAGCAGTTCTTC.

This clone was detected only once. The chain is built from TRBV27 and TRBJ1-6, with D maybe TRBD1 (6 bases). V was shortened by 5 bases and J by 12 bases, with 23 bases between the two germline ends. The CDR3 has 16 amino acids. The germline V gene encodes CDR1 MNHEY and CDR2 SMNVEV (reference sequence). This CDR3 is CASSRVGGSSGGPLHF. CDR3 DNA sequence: TGTGCCAGCAGTAGGGTAGGGGGATCATCGGGGGGACCCCTCCACTTT.

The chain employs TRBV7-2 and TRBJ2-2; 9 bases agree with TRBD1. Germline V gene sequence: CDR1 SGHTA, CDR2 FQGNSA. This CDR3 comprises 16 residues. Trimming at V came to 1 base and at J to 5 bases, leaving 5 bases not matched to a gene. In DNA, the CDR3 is TGTGCCAGCAGCTTAGAGGGACAGGGTGGTACCGGGGAGCTGTTTTTT. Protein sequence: CASSLEGQGGTGELFF.

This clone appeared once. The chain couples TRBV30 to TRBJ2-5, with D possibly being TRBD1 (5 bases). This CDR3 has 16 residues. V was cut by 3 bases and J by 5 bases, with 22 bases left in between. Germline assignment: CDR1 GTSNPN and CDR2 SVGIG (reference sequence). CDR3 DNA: TGTGCCTGGAGCGAGCTCTGGGGCCAGGACACTGAGACCCAGTACTTC. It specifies CAWSELWGQDTETQYF.

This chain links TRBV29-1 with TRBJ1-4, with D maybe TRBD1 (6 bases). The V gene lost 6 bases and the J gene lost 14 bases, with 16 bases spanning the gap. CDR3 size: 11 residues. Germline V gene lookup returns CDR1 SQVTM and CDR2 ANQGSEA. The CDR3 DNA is TGCAGCGTCGGGGACACGCTACAGCTGTTTTTT. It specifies CSVGDTLQLFF. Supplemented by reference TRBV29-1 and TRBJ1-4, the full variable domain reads SAVISQKPSRDICQRGTSLTIQCQVDSQVTMMFWYRQQPGQSLTLIATANQGSEATYESGFVIDKFPISRPNLTFSTLTVSNMSPEDSSIYLCSVGDTLQLFFGSGTQLSVL.